This entry describes one T cell receptor (beta chain). This sample was included in a study of cytomegalovirus exposure and HLA in healthy donors. Germline trimming cut 5 bases from V and 4 bases from J; bases unmatched to any gene: 9. In germline, CDR1 is PRHDT, CDR2 FYEKMQ (reference sequence). This CDR3 contains 18 residues. Here immunoSEQ multiplex PCR was the method, and the copy in TCRdb shows in-frame clones only, minus some. The table includes some 150,000 clones, approximately 86% detected once. This chain uses TRBV13 with TRBJ2-2, with 14 bases aligning to TRBD2. This clonotype was obtained from a human donor in good health. Material: PBMCs. CDR3 nucleotide sequence: TGTGCCAGCAGCCGCAGACTAGCGGGGGGGCTAAGCACCGGGGAGCTGTTTTTT. Amino acids: CASSRRLAGGLSTGELFF.